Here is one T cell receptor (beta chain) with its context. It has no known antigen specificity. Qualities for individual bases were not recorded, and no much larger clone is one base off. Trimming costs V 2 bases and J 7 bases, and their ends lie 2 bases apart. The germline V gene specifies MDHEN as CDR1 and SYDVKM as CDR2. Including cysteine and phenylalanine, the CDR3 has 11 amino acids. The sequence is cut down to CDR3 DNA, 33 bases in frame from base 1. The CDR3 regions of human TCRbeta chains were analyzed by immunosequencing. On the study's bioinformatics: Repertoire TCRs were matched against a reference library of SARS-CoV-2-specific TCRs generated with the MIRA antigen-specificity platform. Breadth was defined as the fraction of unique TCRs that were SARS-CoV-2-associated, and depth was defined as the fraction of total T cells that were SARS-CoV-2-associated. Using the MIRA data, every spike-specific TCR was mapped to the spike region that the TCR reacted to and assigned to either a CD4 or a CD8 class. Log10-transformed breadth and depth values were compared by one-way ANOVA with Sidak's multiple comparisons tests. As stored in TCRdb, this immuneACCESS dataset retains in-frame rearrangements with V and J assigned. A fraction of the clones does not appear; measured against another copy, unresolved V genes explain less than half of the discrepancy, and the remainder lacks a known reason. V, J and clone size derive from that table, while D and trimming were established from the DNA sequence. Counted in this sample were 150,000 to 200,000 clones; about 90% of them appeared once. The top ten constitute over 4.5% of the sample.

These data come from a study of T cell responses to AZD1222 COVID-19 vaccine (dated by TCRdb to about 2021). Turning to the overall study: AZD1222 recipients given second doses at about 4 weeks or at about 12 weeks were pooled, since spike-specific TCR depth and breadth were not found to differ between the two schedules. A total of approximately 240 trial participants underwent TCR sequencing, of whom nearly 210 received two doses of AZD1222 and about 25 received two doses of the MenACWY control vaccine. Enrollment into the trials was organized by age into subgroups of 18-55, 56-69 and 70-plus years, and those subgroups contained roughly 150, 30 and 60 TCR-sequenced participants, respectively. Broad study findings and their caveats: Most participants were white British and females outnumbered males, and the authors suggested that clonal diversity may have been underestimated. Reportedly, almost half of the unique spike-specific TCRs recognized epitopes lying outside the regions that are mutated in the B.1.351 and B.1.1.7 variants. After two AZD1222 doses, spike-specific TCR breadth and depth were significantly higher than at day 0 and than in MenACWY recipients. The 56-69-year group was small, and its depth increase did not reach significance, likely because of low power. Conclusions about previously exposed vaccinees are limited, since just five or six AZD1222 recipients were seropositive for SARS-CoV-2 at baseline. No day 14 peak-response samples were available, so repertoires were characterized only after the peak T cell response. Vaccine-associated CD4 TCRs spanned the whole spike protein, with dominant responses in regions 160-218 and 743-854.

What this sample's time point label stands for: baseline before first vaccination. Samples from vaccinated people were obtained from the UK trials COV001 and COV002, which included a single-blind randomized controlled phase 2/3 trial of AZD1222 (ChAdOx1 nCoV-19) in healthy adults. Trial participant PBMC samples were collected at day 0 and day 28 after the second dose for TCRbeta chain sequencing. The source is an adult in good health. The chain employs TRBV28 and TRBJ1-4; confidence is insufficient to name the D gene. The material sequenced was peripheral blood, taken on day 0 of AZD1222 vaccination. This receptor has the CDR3 CASSLSEKLFF. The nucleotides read TGTGCCAGCAGTTTAAGTGAAAAACTGTTTTTT.